Listed below are T cell receptor beta chains from one sample, sequenced in a study of shared clonotypes between healthy human individuals. Assay used: immunoSEQ multiplex PCR; TCRdb lists only in-frame clones, some missing. This sample has approximately 1,000,000 clones, with more than 75% found just once. The sample consisted of memory CD4+ T cells from PBMCs. The receptor set was obtained from a man aged 18 to 35 in good health. Some clones in this sample may be carry-over from other donors' samples. CDR3s include the opening cysteine and the closing phenylalanine or tryptophan. D genes are given only for firm matches. Clone size is shown for a subset of rows, as once, few, many or a class of expanded clone.

d_call	clone_size	v_call	j_call	cdr3_aa	cdr3_nt
.	.	TRBV5-6	TRBJ1-5	CASSLAGGGSNQPQHF	TGTGCCAGCAGCTTGGCCGGAGGGGGTAGCAATCAGCCCCAGCATTTT
.	once	TRBV5-6	TRBJ2-5	CASSMNRRQTQYF	TGTGCCAGCAGCATGAACAGGAGACAGACCCAGTACTTC
TRBD1	.	TRBV18	TRBJ2-6	CASSPWTGVTGANVLTF	TGTGCCAGCTCACCGTGGACAGGGGTAACTGGGGCCAACGTCCTGACTTTC
TRBD2	few	TRBV5-1	TRBJ2-3	CASSLSSGADTQYF	TGCGCCAGCAGCTTGAGTAGCGGGGCAGATACGCAGTATTTT
TRBD2	.	TRBV5-4	TRBJ2-1	CASSLYLAGPLF	TGTGCCAGCAGCTTGTATCTAGCGGGGCCGCTCTTC
.	.	TRBV29-1	TRBJ2-3	CSVGPQGTQYF	TGCAGCGTTGGCCCCCAAGGTACGCAGTATTTT
TRBD1	.	TRBV18	TRBJ1-1	CASSPVGTGGVNTEAFF	TGTGCCAGCTCACCAGTTGGGACAGGGGGCGTCAACACTGAAGCTTTCTTT
.	.	TRBV6-8	TRBJ1-4	CASESPAAEKLFF	TGTGCCAGCGAGAGCCCTGCAGCTGAAAAACTGTTTTTT
.	once	TRBV11-2	TRBJ1-4	CASARGGNYEKLFF	TGTGCCAGCGCACGGGGCGGAAATTATGAAAAACTGTTTTTT
.	.	TRBV28	TRBJ1-3	CASSPQGDGNTIYF	TGTGCCAGCAGTCCCCAAGGGGACGGAAACACCATATATTTT
TRBD2	.	TRBV5-4	TRBJ2-3	CASSSGLAGATDTQYF	TGTGCCAGCAGCTCTGGGCTAGCGGGAGCGACAGATACGCAGTATTTT
.	.	TRBV28	TRBJ1-3	CASQKGGSSGNTIYF	TGTGCCAGCCAAAAGGGTGGAAGCTCTGGAAACACCATATATTTT
.	.	TRBV5-1	TRBJ2-7	CASSLAGPWDEQYF	TGCGCCAGCAGCTTGGCGGGGCCTTGGGACGAGCAGTACTTC
.	.	TRBV2	TRBJ1-1	CASRAGTVNTEAFF	TGTGCCAGCAGGGCCGGGACGGTGAACACTGAAGCTTTCTTT
TRBD1	.	TRBV4-1	TRBJ2-1	CASRGAGTGGIYNEQFF	TGCGCCAGCAGGGGAGCCGGGACAGGGGGGATCTACAATGAGCAGTTCTTC
TRBD2	.	TRBV2	TRBJ2-7	CASSGLAGSLEQYF	TGTGCCAGTTCAGGACTAGCGGGAAGCCTCGAGCAGTACTTC